This TCR beta chain was sequenced in a study of beta chain features in type 1 diabetes. Points from the study as a whole: VDJ junctions from patients with type 1 diabetes contained fewer insertions and more deletions. Type 1 diabetes patients showed a moderate but significant shortening of TCRB CDR3s in all four CD4+ subsets.

Trimming took 4 bases from V and 3 from J, leaving 7 bases between them. CDR3 length: 13 amino acids. Germline CDR1 reads SGHTA; CDR2 reads FQGNSA. Every bit of the isolated RNA underwent reverse transcription, so sequencing read expressed TCRB transcripts. Method: immunoSEQ multiplex PCR; TCRdb's copy keeps in-frame clones and lacks some. Among some 16,000 clones listed, roughly three quarters were seen once. The collection from each donor was one heparinised blood draw averaging about 116 mL. For this clone: No antigen is known for it.

The clonotype originates from a woman under 30 with type 1 diabetes. The chain has TRBV7-2 and TRBJ1-5; the D is unclear. Sequenced sample: stem cell memory CD4+ T cells from blood. CDR3 protein: CASSSGANQPQHF. The DNA for the CDR3 is TGTGCCAGCAGCTCCGGAGCCAATCAGCCCCAGCATTTT.